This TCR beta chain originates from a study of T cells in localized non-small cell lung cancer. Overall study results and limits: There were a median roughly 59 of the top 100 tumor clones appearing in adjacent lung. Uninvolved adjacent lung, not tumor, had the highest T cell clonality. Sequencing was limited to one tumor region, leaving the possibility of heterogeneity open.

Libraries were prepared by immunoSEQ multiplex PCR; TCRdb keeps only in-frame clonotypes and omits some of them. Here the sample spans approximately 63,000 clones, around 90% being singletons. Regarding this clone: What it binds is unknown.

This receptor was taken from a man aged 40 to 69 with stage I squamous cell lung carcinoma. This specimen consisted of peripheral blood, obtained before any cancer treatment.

The CDR3 DNA sequence: TGTGCCAGCAGCCTCCCCCTTGGAGAGCAGTACTTC. Translation: CASSLPLGEQYF. The rearrangement links TRBV14 to TRBJ2-7; no clear D. The CDR3 length is 12 residues. The V end lost 4 bases, the J end lost 7 bases, and 11 bases lay between the germline ends. Germline V lookup: CDR1 SGHDN, CDR2 FVKESK.